This T cell receptor beta chain was found in a study of CD4+ T cells in melanoma. Here immunoSEQ multiplex PCR was the method, and the copy in TCRdb shows in-frame clones only, minus some. Of 120,000 to 150,000 clones in the sample, around 90% were seen once. The germline V gene encodes CDR1 SQVTM and CDR2 ANQGSEA. The CDR3 spans 14 residues. V was trimmed by 4 bases and J by 5 bases, leaving 17 bases between them. The receptor was derived from a human donor with melanoma. This chain connects TRBV29-1 to TRBJ2-5; D not resolved. The CDR3 nucleotides read TGCAGCGTTGTGGTCCTAGTACTTGGGGAGACCCAGTACTTC. Protein product: CSVVVLVLGETQYF.